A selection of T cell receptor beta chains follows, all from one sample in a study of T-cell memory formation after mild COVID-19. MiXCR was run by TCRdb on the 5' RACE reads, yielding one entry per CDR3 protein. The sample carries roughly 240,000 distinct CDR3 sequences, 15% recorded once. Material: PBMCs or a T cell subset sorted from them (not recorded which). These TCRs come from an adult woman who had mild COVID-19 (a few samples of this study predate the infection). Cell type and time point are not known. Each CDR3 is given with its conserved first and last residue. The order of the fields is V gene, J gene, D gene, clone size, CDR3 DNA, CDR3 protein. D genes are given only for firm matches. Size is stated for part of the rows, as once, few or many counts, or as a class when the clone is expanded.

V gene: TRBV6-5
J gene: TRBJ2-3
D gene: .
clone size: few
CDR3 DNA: TGTGCCAGCAGTTACTCGTTTGGTGGGCGGGCGAGCACAGATACGCAGTATTTT
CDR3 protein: CASSYSFGGRASTDTQYF

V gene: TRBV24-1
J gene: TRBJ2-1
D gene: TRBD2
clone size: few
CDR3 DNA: TGTGCCACCAGTGGCGCTAGCGGGAGTCTGGATGAGCAGTTCTTC
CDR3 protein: CATSGASGSLDEQFF

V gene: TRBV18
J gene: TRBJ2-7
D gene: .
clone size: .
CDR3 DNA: TGTGCCAGCTCACCGACGAACCCCTACGAGCAGTACTTC
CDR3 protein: CASSPTNPYEQYF

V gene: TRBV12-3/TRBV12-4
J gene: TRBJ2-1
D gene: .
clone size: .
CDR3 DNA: TGTGCCAGCACCCCTCCTATCGGGGACTACAATGAGCAGTTCTTC
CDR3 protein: CASTPPIGDYNEQFF

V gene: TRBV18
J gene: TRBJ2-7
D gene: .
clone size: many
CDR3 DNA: TGTGCCAGCTCGGTGACAGGCCGCTCCTACGAGCAGTACTTC
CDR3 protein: CASSVTGRSYEQYF

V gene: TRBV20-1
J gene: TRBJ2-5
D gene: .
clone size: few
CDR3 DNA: TGCAGTGCTAGCCAAGAGACCCAGTACTTC
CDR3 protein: CSASQETQYF

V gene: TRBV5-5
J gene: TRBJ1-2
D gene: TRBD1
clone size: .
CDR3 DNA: TGTGCCAGCAGCTCCCCGGACAGGGGGATCTATGGCTACACCTTC
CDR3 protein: CASSSPDRGIYGYTF

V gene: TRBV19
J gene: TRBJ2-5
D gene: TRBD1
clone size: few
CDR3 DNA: TGTGCCAGTACCGGACAGGGGATCGGAGAGACCCAGTACTTC
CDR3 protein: CASTGQGIGETQYF

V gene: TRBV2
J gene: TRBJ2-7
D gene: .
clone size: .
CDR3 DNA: TGTGCCAGCAGACAGGGACGGAGCTCCTACGAGCAGTACTTC
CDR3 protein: CASRQGRSSYEQYF

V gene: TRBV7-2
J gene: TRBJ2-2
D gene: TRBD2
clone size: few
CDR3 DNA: TGTGCCAGCAGCAGGGACTATAGCCACACCGGGGAGCTGTTTTTT
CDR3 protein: CASSRDYSHTGELFF

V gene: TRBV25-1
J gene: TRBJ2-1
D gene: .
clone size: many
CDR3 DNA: TGTGCCAGCAGTGATCCGGGGGGCCCCTACAATGAGCAGTTCTTC
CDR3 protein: CASSDPGGPYNEQFF